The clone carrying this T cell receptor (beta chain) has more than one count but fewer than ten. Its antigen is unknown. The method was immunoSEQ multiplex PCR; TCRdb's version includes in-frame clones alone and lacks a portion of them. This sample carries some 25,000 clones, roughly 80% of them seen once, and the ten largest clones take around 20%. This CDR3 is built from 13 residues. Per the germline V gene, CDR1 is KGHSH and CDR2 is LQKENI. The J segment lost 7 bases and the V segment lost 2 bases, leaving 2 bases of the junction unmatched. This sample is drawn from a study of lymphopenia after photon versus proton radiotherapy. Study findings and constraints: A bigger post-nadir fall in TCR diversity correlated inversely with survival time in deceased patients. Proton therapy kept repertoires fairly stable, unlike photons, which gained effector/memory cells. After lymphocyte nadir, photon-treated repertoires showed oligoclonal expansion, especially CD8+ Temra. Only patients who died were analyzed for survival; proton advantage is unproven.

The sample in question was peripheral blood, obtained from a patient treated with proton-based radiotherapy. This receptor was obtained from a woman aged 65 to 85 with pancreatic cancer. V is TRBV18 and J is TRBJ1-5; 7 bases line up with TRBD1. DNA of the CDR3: TGTGCCAGCTCACCAGACAGGGACCAGCCCCAGCATTTT. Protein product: CASSPDRDQPQHF.